A single sample gave rise to the 28 T cell receptor beta chains below, sequenced in a study of cytomegalovirus exposure and HLA in healthy donors. Sequencing used immunoSEQ multiplex PCR; TCRdb keeps in-frame clones, though not all of them. The sample records fewer than 90,000 clones, almost 85% being singletons. The sample taken for sequencing was PBMCs. The receptors stem from a woman younger than 35 in good health and CMV-seropositive.

This clone has only one observation. The chain has TRBV5-8 and TRBJ1-1; D not resolved. This CDR3 is 12 amino acids long. Germline V gives CDR1 SGHTS, CDR2 YDEGEE. The germline V and J ends were trimmed by 2 bases and 5 bases, with 7 bases remaining between them. CDR3 region: CASSFLRTEAFF. In DNA, the CDR3 is TGTGCCAGCAGCTTCCTCCGGACTGAAGCTTTCTTT.

The V call is TRBV7-9, the J call TRBJ1-5, with D unclear. The germline CDR1 and CDR2 sequences are SEHNR and FQNEAQ (reference sequence). This CDR3 has 14 residues. V dropped 1 base and J dropped 7 bases, with 11 bases sitting between them. In DNA, the CDR3 is TGTGCCAGCAGCTTAGGGAGGACCCGCCAGCCCCAGCATTTT. The encoded protein is CASSLGRTRQPQHF.

The chain uses TRBV18 and TRBJ2-7; D possibly corresponds to TRBD1 (6 bases). V lost 5 bases to trimming and J lost 2 bases, with 16 bases between them. CDR3 length: 15 amino acids. From germline, CDR1 is KGHSH and CDR2 LQKENI. The CDR3 DNA reads as TGTGCCAGCTCAATATCACGGGACATCGCCTACGAGCAGTACTTC. Encoded protein: CASSISRDIAYEQYF.

This chain uses TRBV6-5 with TRBJ1-2, with 8 bases aligning to TRBD1. V lost 4 bases to trimming and J lost 0 bases; unmatched junction nucleotides: 7. The CDR3 is made up of 16 amino acids. CDR1 and CDR2 (germline): MNHEY, SVGAGI. Here the CDR3 DNA reads TGTGCCAGCAGTTTTGGACAGGGCCTTTCTAACTATGGCTACACCTTC. Encoded protein: CASSFGQGLSNYGYTF.

V is TRBV5-1 and J is TRBJ1-6; D uncertain. V lost 7 bases, J lost 7 bases, and 9 bases lay in between. The CDR3 is 12 amino acids. Looked up from germline, CDR1 is SGHRS and CDR2 is YFSETQ. The CDR3 sequence: CASAKENSPLHF. CDR3 DNA: TGCGCCAGCGCGAAAGAGAATTCACCCCTCCACTTT.

This sequence joins TRBV7-2 and TRBJ1-5, with 10 bases identical to TRBD1. V lost 2 bases to trimming and J lost 0 bases; unmatched junction nucleotides: 10. Germline CDR1 and CDR2: SGHTA and FQGNSA. The CDR3 is made up of 19 amino acids. CDR3 residues: CASSLLGDRGSYSNQPQHF. For the CDR3, the DNA is TGTGCCAGCAGCTTACTAGGGGACAGGGGCAGTTATAGCAATCAGCCCCAGCATTTT.

The chain couples TRBV7-9 to TRBJ2-1; a weak D match, TRBD2 (6 bases). The CDR3 is 15 residues long. CDR1 is SEHNR and CDR2 is FQNEAQ in the germline V gene (reference sequence). The ends were cut back, 6 bases at V and 5 bases at J, with 17 bases in the middle. The CDR3 DNA reads TGTGCCAGCAGGCTCGGAGGGCCTAGTAACAATGAGCAGTTCTTC. Its translation is CASRLGGPSNNEQFF.

The gene calls are TRBV6-4 and TRBJ2-7; D remains ambiguous. Germline V gives CDR1 MRHNA, CDR2 SNTAGT. V shed 6 bases and J shed 0 bases, with 6 bases lying between them. This CDR3 is built from 12 residues. Written as DNA, the CDR3 is TGTGCCAGCAGCGGGTCCTCCTACGAGCAGTACTTC. Translation gives CASSGSSYEQYF.

This chain joins TRBV4-3 and TRBJ2-3; D not certain. There are 14 residues in the CDR3. Germline loops: CDR1 LGHNA, CDR2 YSLEER. Trimming pared 0 bases from V and 5 bases from J, leaving 9 bases between. Written as DNA, the CDR3 is TGCGCCAGCAGCCAAGATCGGTCGAGAGATACGCAGTATTTT. This encodes CASSQDRSRDTQYF.

The V gene is TRBV4-1, the J gene TRBJ2-1; TRBD2 matches at 13 bases. Germline CDR1 MGHRA, CDR2 YSYEKL. Trimming at V came to 6 bases and at J to 9 bases, leaving 14 bases not matched to a gene. The CDR3 totals 17 residues. In DNA form, the CDR3 reads TGCGCCAGCAGGGATGCTATCGGGACTAGCGGGGCCAGTGAGCAGTTCTTC. Its protein is CASRDAIGTSGASEQFF.

V is TRBV7-9 and J is TRBJ1-2; possibly TRBD1 for D (6 bases). Germline V gene lookup returns CDR1 SEHNR and CDR2 FQNEAQ (reference sequence). The CDR3 sequence is 14 residues long. With 5 bases removed from V and 7 bases from J, the gap between germline ends came to 17 bases. The CDR3 coding sequence is TGTGCCAGCAGCCAAAACACAGGGTACGGTGGCTACACCTTC. Its protein product is CASSQNTGYGGYTF. The full variable domain, with the rest looked up from reference TRBV7-9 and TRBJ1-2, is DTGVSQNPRHKITKRGQNVTFRCDPISEHNRLYWYRQTLGQGPEFLTYFQNEAQLEKSRLLSDRFSAERPKGSFSTLEIQRTEQGDSAMYLCASSQNTGYGGYTFGSGTRLTVV.

The rearrangement uses TRBV2 and TRBJ2-3, with 7 positions matching TRBD2. Germline V gene data show CDR1 as SNHLY and CDR2 as FYNNEI. CDR3 size: 14 residues. J was trimmed by 2 bases and V by 8 bases; bases with no gene match: 7. CDR3 amino acids: CASRTGGYTDTQYF. In nucleotides, the CDR3 is TGTGCCAGCCGAACCGGGGGGTACACAGATACGCAGTATTTT.

V gene TRBV19 combines with J gene TRBJ2-5, with D possibly matching TRBD2 (6 bases). Germline V CDR1 and CDR2: LNHDA, SQIVND (reference sequence). The V end was cut by 5 bases, the J end by 4 bases, with 11 bases between. CDR3 length equals 13 residues. The DNA for the CDR3 is TGTGCCAGTAGTTCGACCGGGGGAGAGACCCAGTACTTC. Its translation: CASSSTGGETQYF.

Only a few counts were recorded for this clone. This chain uses TRBV9 with TRBJ2-2; 7 bases map to TRBD1. Germline CDR1 and CDR2: SGDLS and YYNGEE. The CDR3 sequence is 16 residues long. V shed 0 bases and J 6 bases; nucleotides not matched to a gene: 8. The CDR3 DNA sequence: TGTGCCAGCAGCGTAGCGCTGACAGGGAATCCCGGGGAGCTGTTTTTT. Protein: CASSVALTGNPGELFF.

This clone was detected only a few times. The chain combines TRBV6-5 with TRBJ2-7, with 11 bases lining up with TRBD2. There are 15 residues in the CDR3. Germline V gene data show CDR1 as MNHEY and CDR2 as SVGAGI. J was trimmed by 4 bases and V by 2 bases; bases with no gene match: 4. DNA of the CDR3: TGTGCCAGCAGTTACGCGGGACTAGCGGATTACGAGCAGTACTTC. As protein: CASSYAGLADYEQYF.

V usage is TRBV6-1 and J usage is TRBJ2-7; 10 bases map to TRBD1. The V gene end was trimmed by 0 bases and the J gene end by 3 bases; junction bases not matched to a gene: 5. The CDR3 length is 16 residues. The germline V gene encodes CDR1 MNHNS and CDR2 SASEGT. DNA for the CDR3: TGTGCCAGCAGTGAAGCAGCGGACAGGGGGTACTACGAGCAGTACTTC. It is translated as CASSEAADRGYYEQYF.

This chain links TRBV10-3 with TRBJ1-5; TRBD1 matches 9 bases. The germline gives CDR1 ENHRY, CDR2 SYGVKD. Trimming removed 5 bases from V and 6 bases from J; junction bases left unmatched: 5. The CDR3 length is 14 residues. In nucleotides, the CDR3 is TGTGCCATCAGTCCGGGACAGGGAACTCAGCCCCAGCATTTT. Its translation is CAISPGQGTQPQHF.

The CDR3 DNA reads as TGCAGTGCGACAACCTACGAGCAGTACTTC. It translates to CSATTYEQYF. The V and J genes are TRBV20-1 and TRBJ2-7; D unresolved. CDR1 DFQATT and CDR2 SNEGSKA come from the germline V gene (reference sequence). This CDR3 comprises 10 residues. Trimming took off 6 bases at V and 2 bases at J, with 5 bases between the two ends.

The CDR3 reads CASSEAPINRGNSPLHF. CDR3 DNA sequence: TGTGCCAGCAGTGAAGCGCCTATAAACAGGGGTAACTCACCCCTCCACTTT. V gene TRBV6-1 combines with J gene TRBJ1-6, with 7 bases fitting TRBD1. CDR3 size: 17 residues. Germline V gene sequence: CDR1 MNHNS, CDR2 SASEGT. The J segment lost 10 bases and the V segment lost 0 bases, leaving 12 bases of the junction unmatched.

V gene TRBV7-9 combines with J gene TRBJ1-2; D may be TRBD1 (5 bases). The CDR3 sequence is 14 residues long. Germline V lookup: CDR1 SEHNR, CDR2 FQNEAQ (reference sequence). With 6 bases removed from V and 8 bases from J, the gap between germline ends came to 19 bases. This chain's CDR3 is CASRKDSGAEGYTF. The CDR3 nucleotides read TGTGCCAGCAGAAAAGACAGCGGGGCAGAGGGCTACACCTTC.

This chain links TRBV4-2 with TRBJ1-6, with D possibly matching TRBD1 (5 bases). The V and J ends lost 6 bases and 0 bases respectively, with 9 bases between them. CDR3 length: 15 residues. CDR1 and CDR2 (germline): LGHNA, YNFKEQ. CDR3 in amino acids: CASRGDSSYNSPLHF. The CDR3 region has the DNA TGTGCCAGCAGAGGGGATAGCTCCTATAATTCACCCCTCCACTTT.

The J gene is TRBJ1-2, the V gene TRBV6-1; no firm D call. Germline-derived CDR1 and CDR2 are MNHNS and SASEGT. CDR3 length: 15 amino acids. V was clipped by 7 bases and J by 5 bases, with 20 bases between them. The CDR3 nucleotides are TGTGCCAGCACCCCCAGTCCGGGGTCAGGATATGGCTACACCTTC. Amino acid sequence: CASTPSPGSGYGYTF.

J is TRBJ2-7 and V is TRBV12-5, with 9 bases matching TRBD1. V shed 0 bases and J 3 bases; nucleotides not matched to a gene: 15. Germline CDR1 is LGHNT and CDR2 is FRNRAP. CDR3 length: 19 residues. CDR3 DNA sequence: TGTGCTAGTGGTTTGGTAGGGAAGCCGGACAGGGGAATTTTCTACGAGCAGTACTTC. This codes for CASGLVGKPDRGIFYEQYF.

The chain is built from TRBV13 and TRBJ2-7, with TRBD1 matching over 10 bases. The CDR3 has 15 amino acids. The junction had 3 bases not matched to a gene; V was cut back by 2 bases and J by 2 bases. From germline, CDR1 is PRHDT and CDR2 FYEKMQ (reference sequence). The CDR3 bases are TGTGCCAGCAGCTTAAGGGACAGGGGACCCTACGAGCAGTACTTC. Amino acids: CASSLRDRGPYEQYF.

CDR3 sequence: CASSQDWRQGEGDQPQHF. In DNA form, the CDR3 reads TGTGCCAGCAGCCAAGATTGGCGACAGGGCGAGGGGGATCAGCCCCAGCATTTT. V is TRBV14 and J is TRBJ1-5; 7 nucleotides align to TRBD1. CDR1 is SGHDN, CDR2 FVKESK, per germline. This CDR3 contains 18 residues. The J segment lost 5 bases and the V segment lost 0 bases, leaving 13 bases of the junction unmatched.

J is TRBJ2-7 and V is TRBV13; 7 nucleotides align to TRBD1. This CDR3 comprises 16 residues. V gave up 5 bases and J gave up 3 bases; unmatched junction bases: 13. The V gene's germline CDR1 is PRHDT and CDR2 FYEKMQ (reference sequence). CDR3 sequence reads: CASSPTGTAVSYEQYF. CDR3 bases: TGTGCCAGCAGCCCTACAGGGACAGCGGTAAGCTACGAGCAGTACTTC.

The chain recombines TRBV28 with TRBJ2-5; D is perhaps TRBD2 (7 bases). V lost 6 bases to trimming and J lost 5 bases, with 19 bases between them. This CDR3 contains 15 residues. In germline, CDR1 is MDHEN, CDR2 SYDVKM. CDR3 bases: TGTGCCAGCAGCAACGCCCCCGGGGGGCCGGAGACCCAGTACTTC. Residues: CASSNAPGGPETQYF.

V usage is TRBV15 and J usage is TRBJ2-3; TRBD2 agrees at 9 bases. Germline trimming cut 0 bases from V and 5 bases from J; bases unmatched to any gene: 12. CDR3 size: 18 residues. CDR1 LNHNV and CDR2 YYDKDF come from the germline V gene (reference sequence). CDR3 amino acids: CATSRDHPSVSGGDTQYF. CDR3 nucleotide sequence: TGTGCCACCAGCAGAGATCATCCTAGTGTTAGCGGGGGAGATACGCAGTATTTT.